What follows describes a single T cell receptor (beta chain). Antigen specificity is unknown. This sample is drawn from a study of T cell responses to AZD1222 COVID-19 vaccine. Germline V gene sequence: CDR1 MNHEY, CDR2 SMNVEV (reference sequence). After removal of 7 bases from V and 3 bases from J, the junction contained 16 bases not matched to a gene. This CDR3 region has 18 residues. Broader study findings: It was only a handful of AZD1222 recipients who were seropositive at baseline.

Clones were sequenced by immunoSEQ multiplex PCR, and TCRdb holds only the in-frame ones, with some missing. The repertoire holds about 99,000 clones, with about 94% as singletons. The specimen comprised peripheral blood, sampled on day 0 of AZD1222 vaccination. V is TRBV27 and J is TRBJ2-7; TRBD1 matches at 12 bases. The receptor comes from an adult in good health. In DNA form, the CDR3 reads TGTGCCAGCACCACAAACATGGGACAGGGGGCGATGGGCTACGAGCAGTACTTC. It specifies CASTTNMGQGAMGYEQYF.